The present T cell receptor beta chain was sequenced within a study of cytomegalovirus exposure and HLA in healthy donors. With regard to this clone: Its antigen is unknown.

PCR was performed using 60 Vbeta and 13 Jbeta primers. Sequencing used immunoSEQ multiplex PCR; TCRdb keeps in-frame clones, though not all of them. The sample yields 130,000 to 150,000 clones, 80% seen once. V lost 3 bases and J lost 2; bases outside the gene matches: 3. Per the germline V gene, CDR1 is SGHDT and CDR2 is YYEEEE. The length of the CDR3 is 14 residues. General study findings and limits: Clonal expansion was found to be greater in HLA-associated TCR beta chains than in equally common others in a later analysis. One variant, a missense change in DCLRE1C, was linked in a later analysis to TCR beta V- and J-gene trimming. In a later analysis, productive TCRs from donors in an Asian-associated ancestry cluster reportedly carried fewer N-insertions than the cohort mean. In vitro confirmation showed three CMV-associated chains to be CMV antigen specific.

V gene TRBV5-6 combines with J gene TRBJ2-3; 7 bases agree with TRBD1. Sequenced sample: PBMCs. This clonotype originated in a man in his forties in good health and CMV-seronegative. This chain's CDR3 is CASSSGQATDTQYF. DNA of the CDR3: TGTGCCAGCAGCTCTGGACAGGCCACAGATACGCAGTATTTT.